The rows below give T cell receptor beta chains drawn from one sample of a study of human thymus T cells. Libraries were prepared by immunoSEQ multiplex PCR; TCRdb keeps only in-frame clonotypes and omits some of them. The sample lists under 70,000 clones, approximately 95% occurring once. The source material was blood. The receptors derive from a boy younger than two with a congenital heart defect but otherwise immunologically healthy. The CDR3 runs from the conserved cysteine through the conserved F or W. Only some rows state a clone size, as once, few, many or a class for expanded clones.

CDR3 protein,clone size,V gene,CDR3 length
CASSGDSPLHF,.,TRBV11-3,11
CSATRTGNSYEQYF,.,TRBV29-1,14
CATSRTGGPETQYF,.,TRBV15,14
CASSASGRGTDTQYF,.,TRBV7-9,15
CASSLKGRELFF,.,TRBV11-3,12
CAWSVMEAWYGEQFF,.,TRBV30,15
CASSPGTSGIYEQYF,.,TRBV5-6,15
CAISEGLAGPDTQYF,.,TRBV10-3,15
CASSLSFTNTEAFF,.,TRBV28,14
CASSSRAGGTYEQYF,.,TRBV7-2,15
CASSPDRYYGYTF,.,TRBV5-1,13
CASSLFPGESPGELFF,.,TRBV28,16
CASSLSGAGSYEQYF,.,TRBV7-2,15
CASTPGGGSSYEQYF,.,TRBV28,15
CASGLGHEQYF,.,TRBV12-5,11
CASGLRGYEQYF,.,TRBV11-2,12
CASSYSGATNEKLFF,.,TRBV6-5,15
CAWSVSPSGGRYEQYF,.,TRBV30,16
CAISESRSDTGELFF,.,TRBV10-3,15
CASSARRGSTNTEAFF,.,TRBV7-9,16
CASSLRPQSNSPLHF,.,TRBV5-1,15
CASSLRWTGGPTDTQYF,.,TRBV28,17
CASSLGDRSYNEQFF,.,TRBV5-1,15
CASRAGMWDTQYF,.,TRBV25-1,13
CAISEFFWDRVSEQYF,.,TRBV10-3,16
CASSLGTSKEGYTF,.,TRBV14,14
CASSPLYGQGSSYEQYF,.,TRBV11-3,17
CASSLYEQGGEQYF,.,TRBV7-9,14
CASSLTAGRVDEQYF,.,TRBV28,15
CSDLMGTGSYGYTF,.,TRBV29-1,14
CAWSVRQNTEAFF,few,TRBV30,13
CASSPPGRTDNEQFF,.,TRBV4-2,15
CASSEPGEETQYF,.,TRBV25-1,13
CASSMGQGSYNEQFF,.,TRBV19,15
CASSLSSSGYEQYF,.,TRBV11-2,14
CASSVEVRPYEQYF,.,TRBV9,14
CASSYPGQGGNGELFF,.,TRBV6-5,16
CASSATGGTEAFF,.,TRBV4-3,13
CASSNIWDSYLSNQPQHF,once,TRBV14,18
CASSPGQRPANYGYTF,.,TRBV7-6,16
CASSYPPEQYF,.,TRBV6-6,11
CASSPPGSTNEKLFF,.,TRBV28,15
CASSLGGLAGETQYF,once,TRBV13,15
CASSSSVTDTQYF,.,TRBV28,13
CASSQGIRNPNNSPLHF,.,TRBV4-1,17
CASSFLAQGSYEQYF,once,TRBV7-9,15
CASSQEIADTQYF,once,TRBV4-1,13
CASSSDRAIYNEQFF,.,TRBV4-2,15
CASSPDRGRTYEQYF,.,TRBV6-5,15
CASSSGTHNEQFF,.,TRBV18,13